The clone carrying this T cell receptor (beta chain) appeared a few times. PCR was performed a second time for 7 to 11 cycles using a sample-barcoded 5' primer and a J-beta primer mix. A single record per CDR3 protein comes from TCRdb applying MiXCR to the 5' RACE reads. The sample includes about 1.7 million distinct CDR3 sequences, 28% of them seen just once. This specimen comes from a study of blood T cells in healthy people across ages. Trimming removed 5 bases from V and 1 base from J; junction bases left unmatched: 9. Germline CDR1 reads SGHRS; CDR2 reads YFSETQ. CDR3 size: 16 residues. This TCR came from a woman aged 25 to 39 in good health. V and J are TRBV5-1 and TRBJ2-3, with 8 nucleotides matching TRBD2. The specimen was blood. CDR3 bases: TGCGCCAGCAGACCGTCTCGGGGGGGACGCACAGATACGCAGTATTTT. Amino acid sequence: CASRPSRGGRTDTQYF.